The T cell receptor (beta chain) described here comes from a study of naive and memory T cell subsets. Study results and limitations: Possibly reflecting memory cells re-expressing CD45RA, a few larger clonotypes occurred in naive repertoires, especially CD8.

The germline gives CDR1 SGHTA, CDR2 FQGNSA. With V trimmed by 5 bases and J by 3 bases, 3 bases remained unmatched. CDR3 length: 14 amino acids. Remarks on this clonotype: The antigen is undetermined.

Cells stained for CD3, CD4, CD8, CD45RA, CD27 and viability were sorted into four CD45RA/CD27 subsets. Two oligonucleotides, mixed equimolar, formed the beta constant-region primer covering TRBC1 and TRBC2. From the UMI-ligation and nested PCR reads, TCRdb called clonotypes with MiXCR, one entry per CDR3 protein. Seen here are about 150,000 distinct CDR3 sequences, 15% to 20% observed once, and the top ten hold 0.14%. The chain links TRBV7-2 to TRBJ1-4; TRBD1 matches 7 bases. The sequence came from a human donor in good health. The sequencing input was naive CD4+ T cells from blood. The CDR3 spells CASSVGGSNEKLFF. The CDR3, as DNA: TGTGCCAGCAGCGTAGGGGGCTCTAATGAAAAACTGTTTTTT.